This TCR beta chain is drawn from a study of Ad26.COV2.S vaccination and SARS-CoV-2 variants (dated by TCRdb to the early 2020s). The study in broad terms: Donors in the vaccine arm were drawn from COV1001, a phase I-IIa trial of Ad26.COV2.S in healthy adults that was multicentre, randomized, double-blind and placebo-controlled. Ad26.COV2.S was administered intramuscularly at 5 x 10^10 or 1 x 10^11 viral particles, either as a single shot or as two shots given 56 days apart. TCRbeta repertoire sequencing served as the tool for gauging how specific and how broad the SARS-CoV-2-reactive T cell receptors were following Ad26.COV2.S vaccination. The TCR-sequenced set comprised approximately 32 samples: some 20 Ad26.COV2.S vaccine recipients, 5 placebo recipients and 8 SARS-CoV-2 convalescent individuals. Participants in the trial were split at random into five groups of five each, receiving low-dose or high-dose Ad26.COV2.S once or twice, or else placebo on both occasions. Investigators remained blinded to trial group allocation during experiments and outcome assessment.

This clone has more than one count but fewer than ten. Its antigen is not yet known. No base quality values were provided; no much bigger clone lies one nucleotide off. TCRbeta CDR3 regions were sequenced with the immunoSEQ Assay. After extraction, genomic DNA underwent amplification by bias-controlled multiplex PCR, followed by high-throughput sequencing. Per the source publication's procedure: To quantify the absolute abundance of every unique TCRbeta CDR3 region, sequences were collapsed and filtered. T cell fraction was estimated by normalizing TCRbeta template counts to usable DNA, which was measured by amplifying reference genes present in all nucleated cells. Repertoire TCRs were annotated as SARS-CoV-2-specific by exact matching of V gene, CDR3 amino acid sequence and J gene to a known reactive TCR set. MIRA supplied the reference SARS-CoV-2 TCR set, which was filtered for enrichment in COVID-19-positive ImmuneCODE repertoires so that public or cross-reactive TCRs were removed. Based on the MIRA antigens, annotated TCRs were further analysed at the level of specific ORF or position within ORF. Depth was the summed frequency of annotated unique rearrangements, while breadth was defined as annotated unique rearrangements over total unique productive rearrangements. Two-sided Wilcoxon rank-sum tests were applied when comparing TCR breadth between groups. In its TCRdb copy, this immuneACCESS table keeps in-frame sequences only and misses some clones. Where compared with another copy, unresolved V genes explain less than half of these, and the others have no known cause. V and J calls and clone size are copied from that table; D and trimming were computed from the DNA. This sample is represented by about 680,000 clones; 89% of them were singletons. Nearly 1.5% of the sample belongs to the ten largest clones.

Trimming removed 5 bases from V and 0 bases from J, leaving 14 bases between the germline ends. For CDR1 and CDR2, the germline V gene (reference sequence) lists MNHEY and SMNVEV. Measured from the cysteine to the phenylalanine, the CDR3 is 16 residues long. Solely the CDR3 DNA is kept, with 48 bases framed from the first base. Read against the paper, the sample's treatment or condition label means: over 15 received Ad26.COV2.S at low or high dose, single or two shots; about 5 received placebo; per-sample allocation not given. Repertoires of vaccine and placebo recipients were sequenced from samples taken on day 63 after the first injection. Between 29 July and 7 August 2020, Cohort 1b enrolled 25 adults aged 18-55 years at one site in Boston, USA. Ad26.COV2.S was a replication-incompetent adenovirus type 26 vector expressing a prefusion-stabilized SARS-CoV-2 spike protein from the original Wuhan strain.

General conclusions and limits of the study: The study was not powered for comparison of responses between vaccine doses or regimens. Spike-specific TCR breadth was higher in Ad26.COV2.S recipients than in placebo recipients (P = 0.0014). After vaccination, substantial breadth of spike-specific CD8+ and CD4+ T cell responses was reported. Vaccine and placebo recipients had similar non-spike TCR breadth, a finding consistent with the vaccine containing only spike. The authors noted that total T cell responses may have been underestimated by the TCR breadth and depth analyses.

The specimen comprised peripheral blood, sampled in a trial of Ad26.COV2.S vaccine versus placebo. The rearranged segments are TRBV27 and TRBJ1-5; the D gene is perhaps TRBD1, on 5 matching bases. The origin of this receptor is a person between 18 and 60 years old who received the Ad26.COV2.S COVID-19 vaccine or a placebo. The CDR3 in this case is CASSPWGANSNQPQHF. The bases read TGTGCCAGCAGTCCCTGGGGCGCCAATAGCAATCAGCCCCAGCATTTT.